The 21 T cell receptor beta chains given below trace back to one sample, sequenced in a study of radiation and T cells in renal cell carcinoma. Noted time point: blood 2 weeks post-SBRT. Treatment described: 15 Gy SBRT to primary tumor, nephrectomy 4 weeks later. The method was immunoSEQ multiplex PCR; TCRdb's version includes in-frame clones alone and lacks a portion of them. The data show tens of thousands of clones, about 80% seen once. Source: blood, taken from a patient whose treatment included radiotherapy and nephrectomy. Receptors originate from a man aged 55 to 70 with renal cell carcinoma.

This CDR3 reads CAWKETYNSPLHF. The DNA of the CDR3 is TGTGCCTGGAAGGAAACCTATAATTCACCCCTCCACTTT. The chain couples TRBV30 to TRBJ1-6; no definite D call. This CDR3 comprises 13 residues. The V gene's germline CDR1 is GTSNPN and CDR2 SVGIG (reference sequence). V lost 4 bases and J lost 2, with 6 bases in between. Full variable domain (remainder filled in from reference TRBV30 and TRBJ1-6): SQTIHQWPATLVQPVGSPLSLECTVEGTSNPNLYWYRQAAGRGLQLLFYSVGIGQISSEVPQNLSASRPQDRQFILSSKKLLLSDSGFYLCAWKETYNSPLHFGNGTRLTVT.

This clone has just a few counts. The chain has TRBV7-9 and TRBJ2-7; D uncertain. V shed 10 bases and J shed 1 base, with 11 bases lying between them. The CDR3 has 12 amino acids. Germline CDR1 SEHNR, CDR2 FQNEAQ (reference sequence). The CDR3 DNA is TGTGCCACCACTACAGATTCCTACGAGCAGTACTTC. This encodes CATTTDSYEQYF.

This chain joins TRBV19 and TRBJ2-3, with a weak D call TRBD1 (6 bases). This CDR3 spans 16 amino acids. Looked up from germline, CDR1 is LNHDA and CDR2 is SQIVND (reference sequence). Between the trimmed V and J ends, which lost 8 bases and 0 bases, there was a span of 18 bases. The CDR3 sequence: CASRGLDSMSTDTQYF. The DNA of the CDR3 is TGTGCCAGTCGAGGTCTGGACAGCATGAGCACAGATACGCAGTATTTT.

The CDR3 region is CASSLGPEAFF. CDR3 DNA: TGCGCCAGCAGCTTGGGACCGGAAGCTTTCTTT. This chain joins TRBV5-1 and TRBJ1-1; D gene ambiguous. The V and J ends lost 0 bases and 8 bases respectively, with 5 bases between them. The CDR3 contains 11 residues. Germline CDR1 SGHRS, CDR2 YFSETQ.

For the CDR3, the DNA is TGTGCCAACAGGGAAGGACAGAAGGCGACCCAGTACTTC. It is translated as CANREGQKATQYF. The chain links TRBV6-1 to TRBJ2-5, with a weak D call TRBD1 (6 bases). The CDR3 loop spans 13 amino acids. Between the trimmed V and J ends, which lost 10 bases and 7 bases, there was a span of 19 bases. CDR1 is MNHNS, CDR2 SASEGT, per germline.

This clone has a single count. The chain has TRBV7-3 and TRBJ2-1; D gene ambiguous. V was trimmed by 5 bases and J by 10 bases, leaving 12 bases between them. In germline, CDR1 is SGHTA, CDR2 FQGTGA. This CDR3 is built from 12 residues. The CDR3 loop reads CASSNDLGEQFF. In DNA, the CDR3 is TGTGCCAGCAGCAACGACCTAGGGGAGCAGTTCTTC.

This chain joins TRBV7-9 and TRBJ2-1; 7 nucleotides match TRBD2. V was pared by 4 bases and J by 6 bases, with 3 bases of the junction left unmatched. This CDR3 has 13 residues. Germline V CDR1 and CDR2: SEHNR, FQNEAQ (reference sequence). CDR3 amino acids: CASSSSGINEQFF. Written as DNA, the CDR3 is TGTGCCAGCAGCTCTAGCGGAATCAATGAGCAGTTCTTC.

The genes are TRBV4-1 and TRBJ2-6, with a tentative D call TRBD2 (5 bases). From germline, CDR1 is MGHRA and CDR2 YSYEKL. The ends were cut back, 0 bases at V and 0 bases at J, with 9 bases in the middle. The CDR3 is 17 amino acids. The chain's CDR3 is CASSQEVRVSGANVLTF. Here the CDR3 DNA reads TGCGCCAGCAGCCAAGAAGTGAGGGTCTCTGGGGCCAACGTCCTGACTTTC.

This chain connects TRBV10-3 to TRBJ2-7; 10 bases map to TRBD1. CDR1 is ENHRY, CDR2 SYGVKD, per germline. Germline trimming cut 7 bases from V and 8 bases from J; bases unmatched to any gene: 11. This CDR3 region has 14 residues. DNA for the CDR3: TGTGCCATCATGGTGGGACAGGGGAATAGTAAGCAGTACTTC. Residues: CAIMVGQGNSKQYF.

The CDR3 region is CASRGQGTETQYF. For the CDR3, the DNA is TGTGCCAGCAGGGGACAGGGTACGGAGACCCAGTACTTC. The chain carries TRBV6-1 and TRBJ2-5; 9 positions agree with TRBD1. Germline CDR1 MNHNS, CDR2 SASEGT. This CDR3 contains 13 residues. After removal of 6 bases from V and 5 bases from J, the junction contained 4 bases not matched to a gene.

This clone has more than one count but fewer than ten. The CDR3 DNA reads TGTGCCTGCCCGACAAGGCACGATGAAAAACTGTTTTTT. Protein sequence: CACPTRHDEKLFF. The chain links TRBV30 to TRBJ1-4; D uncertain. CDR1 and CDR2 from the germline V gene are GTSNPN and SVGIG (reference sequence). This CDR3 has 13 amino acids. V lost 6 bases to trimming and J lost 6 bases, with 14 bases between them.

The chain's CDR3 is CASSQDLPDGSSAVAYTF. For the CDR3, the DNA is TGTGCCAGCAGCCAAGATTTACCGGACGGATCCTCCGCGGTGGCCTACACCTTC. The chain recombines TRBV4-2 with TRBJ1-2; D call uncertain. Per germline, CDR1 LGHNA and CDR2 YNFKEQ. The CDR3 is 18 amino acids. Trimming cost V 0 bases and J 10 bases, with 27 bases left between them.

The chain joins TRBV2 to TRBJ2-7, with D possibly matching TRBD1 (5 bases). Per germline, CDR1 SNHLY and CDR2 FYNNEI. This CDR3 is 14 amino acids long. With 4 bases removed from V and 5 bases from J, the gap between germline ends came to 15 bases. For the CDR3, the DNA is TGTGCCAGCAGTGCCGAAGGGGTAAGGCACGAGCAGTACTTC. This sequence encodes CASSAEGVRHEQYF.

The V gene is TRBV6-1, the J gene TRBJ2-7; the D is unclear. The CDR3 covers 11 residues. The germline V and J ends were trimmed by 2 bases and 6 bases, with 5 bases remaining between them. The germline V gene encodes CDR1 MNHNS and CDR2 SASEGT. CDR3 in amino acids: CASSEYGEQYV. DNA of the CDR3: TGTGCCAGCAGTGAATACGGCGAGCAGTACGTC.

The genes are TRBV29-1 and TRBJ2-3; TRBD1 is a possible D gene (5 bases). The V gene lost 6 bases and the J gene lost 3 bases, with 13 bases spanning the gap. The CDR3 is 13 amino acids. CDR1 SQVTM and CDR2 ANQGSEA come from the germline V gene. This CDR3 reads CSVHRPSTDTQYF. CDR3 bases: TGCAGCGTCCACAGGCCTTCGACAGATACGCAGTATTTT.

This clone was seen more than once but under ten times. The V and J genes are TRBV15 and TRBJ1-2; D is undetermined. The V gene lost 0 bases and the J gene lost 3 bases, with 11 bases spanning the gap. CDR3 length equals 15 residues. Germline V gene sequence: CDR1 LNHNV, CDR2 YYDKDF (reference sequence). The CDR3 coding sequence is TGTGCCACCAGCAGAGATCCGGGCAGATACTATGGCTACACCTTC. Its translation is CATSRDPGRYYGYTF.

This chain uses TRBV5-6 with TRBJ2-7; 8 positions match TRBD2. This CDR3 is built from 16 residues. With 3 bases clipped from V and 7 bases from J, the junction kept 15 bases outside the gene matches. The germline V gene encodes CDR1 SGHDT and CDR2 YYEEEE. CDR3 amino acids: CASSSQVAGMILEQYV. CDR3 coding DNA: TGTGCCAGCAGCTCCCAAGTAGCGGGAATGATATTGGAGCAGTACGTC.

The chain links TRBV6-1 to TRBJ1-2, with 12 bases lining up with TRBD1. Looked up from germline, CDR1 is MNHNS and CDR2 is SASEGT. The CDR3 totals 15 residues. The J segment lost 8 bases and the V segment lost 5 bases, leaving 9 bases of the junction unmatched. The CDR3 DNA reads as TGTGCCAGCAGTCCACCGGGACAGGGGGCGAAGGGCTACACCTTC. Translated, it gives CASSPPGQGAKGYTF.

The CDR3 DNA reads TGTGCTAGTCAATCGGGGGCTGCCCAGCATTTT. Residues: CASQSGAAQHF. V gene TRBV12-5 combines with J gene TRBJ1-5; possible D gene TRBD1, 6 bases. The CDR3 is made up of 11 amino acids. V was trimmed by 8 bases and J by 11 bases, leaving 13 bases between them. The V gene's germline CDR1 is LGHNT and CDR2 FRNRAP.

This chain joins TRBV18 and TRBJ1-6, with D unclear. V dropped 6 bases and J dropped 10 bases, with 16 bases sitting between them. The CDR3 has 14 residues. In germline, CDR1 is KGHSH, CDR2 LQKENI. CDR3 in amino acids: CASSFGEYGSPLHF. The CDR3 nucleotides read TGTGCCAGCTCGTTTGGGGAATACGGATCACCCCTCCACTTT.

A single count supports this clone. The same CDR3 arises from other DNA sequences in this sample as well. This chain links TRBV4-1 with TRBJ1-3, with TRBD1 matching 9 bases. This CDR3 comprises 19 residues. Germline V lookup: CDR1 MGHRA, CDR2 YSYEKL. V dropped 0 bases and J dropped 1; count of bases not matched to a gene: 10. CDR3 protein: CASSQDGGQGIRSGNTIYF. CDR3 bases: TGCGCCAGCAGCCAAGACGGGGGACAGGGTATCCGTTCTGGAAACACCATATATTTT.